This T cell receptor beta chain was documented in a study of blood T cell repertoires in COVID-19. Overall study: PBMCs, B-cell-depleted T cells, or T cells provided the cDNA or gDNA that made up the material.

The CDR3 totals 17 residues. The germline CDR1 and CDR2 sequences are SGHTA and FQGNSA. The V gene end was trimmed by 1 base and the J gene end by 4 bases; junction bases not matched to a gene: 10. Only in-frame clones appear in the TCRdb table, and some are missing; sequencing was by immunoSEQ multiplex PCR. The sample includes about 440,000 clones, less than 95% of them seen just once. Either two negative PCRs, clearance, or symptom resolution qualified Cohort 3 donors as recovered. The V gene is TRBV7-2, the J gene TRBJ2-7; TRBD2 matches 10 bases. Specimen: PBMCs or T cells enriched from blood (not recorded which). This receptor was obtained from a man aged 18-30 years who had recovered from COVID-19. The CDR3 DNA reads TGTGCCAGCAGCTTAGTTTTTTCCAGCGGGGGGGTGTACGAGCAGTACTTC. It yields the protein CASSLVFSSGGVYEQYF.